This TCR beta chain was observed in a study of CD8 T cells in Susac syndrome (dated by TCRdb to about 2019). Regarding the research as a whole: Whether CD8+ T cell activation and differentiation in Susac syndrome was antigen driven was tested using repertoire sequencing. The clonality of the CD8+ T cell repertoire was compared across about 12 healthy donors, about 14 Susac syndrome patients and around 16 multiple sclerosis patients.

Turning to this clonotype: The specificity of this receptor is unknown. No base qualities exist here, and no much larger clone lies one base off it.

Peripheral blood CD8+ and CD4+ T cells from healthy donors, Susac syndrome patients and multiple sclerosis patients were profiled using high-throughput TCR beta sequencing. The healthy donors served as controls matched for age and sex. CD8+ TEMRA cells were enriched by FACS, while bulk CD8+ and CD4+ T cells were purified by magnetic negative isolation. Blood was collected in EDTA tubes and processed within 24 hours, with PBMCs isolated through density gradient centrifugation. PBMCs intended for TCR sequencing were cryopreserved in liquid nitrogen and were subsequently thawed in a 37 degrees C water bath. A purity of at least 90% was achieved for sorted or isolated CD4+, CD8+ and CD8+ TEMRA cells. RNA was extracted using the RNeasy kit, and about 0.45 to 1 microgram was reverse transcribed with random hexamers. The immunoSEQ multiplex PCR assay, which covers 54 Vbeta and 13 Jbeta segments, was used to amplify TCR beta CDR3 regions. To correct PCR amplification bias, a synthetic template baseline was used for both primer optimization and computational correction. The authors processed their data as follows. Reads were annotated to V, D and J genes per IMGT and analyzed with immunoSEQ Analyzer, keeping only productive sequences. Clonality was computed as one minus Shannon entropy normalized by log2 of the number of productive unique sequences. For each patient and control, public and private clones were evaluated within the 100 most prevalent clones. Susac-specific clones were defined as absent from healthy and MS cohorts, about 1,100 published viral clones and other ImmuneACCESS disease sequences. TCRdb's own reprocessing of the public reads used fastp at Q25 and MiXCR and kept productive beta chains. Entries that share a CDR3 protein sequence are merged under the most common genes and DNA. The authors' filters were not applied to this entry. The sample data list under 70,000 distinct CDR3 sequences, and over 85% of these were observed just once. The leading ten clones occupy roughly 0.19% of the sample.

Summary of the overall study and its limitations: The number of individuals in the TCR sequencing and HLA analysis was recognized as being relatively small.

CDR1 SEHNR and CDR2 FQNEAQ were looked up in the germline V gene (reference sequence). At the junction V is shortened by 1 base and J by 1 base, with 13 bases in between. The CDR3 sequence holds 16 residues, the cysteine and phenylalanine included. Just CDR3 DNA is preserved here, 48 bases in frame from base 1. This sequence uses TRBV7-9 and TRBJ1-1; 6 matching bases give a weak D call of TRBD1. This TCR came from a human donor in good health. The sequenced material came from CD8+ T cells from PBMCs. The nucleotides are TGTGCCAGCAGCTTAGGTACAGGGTTACGGAACACTGAAGCTTTCTTT. This translates into CASSLGTGLRNTEAFF.